This is a list of T cell receptor beta chains from one sample in a study of T cells in localized non-small cell lung cancer. TCRdb's copy holds only in-frame clones and misses some; the assay was immunoSEQ multiplex PCR. The repertoire holds 1,100 or so clones, with around 32% as singletons. Sequencing was performed on normal lung tissue next to the tumor, taken before any cancer treatment. Receptors originate from a female donor of 60 years or more with stage II lung adenocarcinoma. The CDR3 runs from the conserved cysteine through the conserved F or W. The D gene is left open where the match is weak. Rows give clone size only sometimes, using once, few, many, or a class for an expanded clone.

cdr3_length j_call d_call clone_size v_call cdr3_nt cdr3_aa
17 TRBJ1-1 TRBD1 few TRBV14 TGTGCCAGCAGCCAAGCCGGGACAGGGGAAAGGAACACTGAAGCTTTCTTT CASSQAGTGERNTEAFF
15 TRBJ1-4 TRBD1 - TRBV18 TGTGCCAGCTCACCAATTCCCGGGACAGGGGTTAAACTGTTTTTT CASSPIPGTGVKLFF
14 TRBJ1-6 - few TRBV2 TGTGCCAGCAGTGCGAGCTCCTATAATTCACCCCTCCACTTT CASSASSYNSPLHF
15 TRBJ2-3 TRBD1 few TRBV6-8 TGTGCCACCACTTGGGGACAGGGGGGCACAGATACGCAGTATTTT CATTWGQGGTDTQYF
14 TRBJ1-2 TRBD1 - TRBV28 TGTGCCAGCAGTTCCGGACAGGGGTTGAATGGCTACACCTTC CASSSGQGLNGYTF
12 TRBJ1-4 - - TRBV2 TGTGCCAGCAGGAAGTTTAATGAAAAACTGTTTTTT CASRKFNEKLFF
15 TRBJ2-1 TRBD1 medium-sized TRBV6-8 TGTGCCAGCAAGAAGGGGGCAGGGGGCGAGAATGAGCAGTTCTTC CASKKGAGGENEQFF
16 TRBJ1-5 - - TRBV11-3 TGTGCCAGCAGCCCCGGGGCAGTAAATAGCAATCAGCCCCAGCATTTT CASSPGAVNSNQPQHF
15 TRBJ2-1 TRBD1 - TRBV11-3 TGTGCCAGCAGTAACGACAGGGGGATAGGTAATGAGCAGTTCTTC CASSNDRGIGNEQFF
13 TRBJ2-1 - - TRBV19 TGTGCCAGTAGTATTGGTCGTTGGAATAAGCAGTTCTTC CASSIGRWNKQFF
14 TRBJ1-2 - - TRBV25-1 TGTGTCAGCAGTGAGGGTACGACGGGCTATGGCTACACCTTT CVSSEGTTGYGYTF
12 TRBJ2-7 - - TRBV12-5 TGTGCCAGCGCAGGTGCTTCCTACGAGCAGTACTTC CASAGASYEQYF
15 TRBJ2-2 TRBD1 - TRBV19 TGTGCCACCCAAGAGGGACAGCTTAACACCGGGGAGCTGTTTTTT CATQEGQLNTGELFF
18 TRBJ2-1 TRBD2 - TRBV11-3 TGTGCCAGCAGCTTGGTCCTATTAGGGCGGGAGGGCCGTGATGAGCAGTTCTTC CASSLVLLGREGRDEQFF
12 TRBJ2-7 - - TRBV6-8 TGTGCCAGCCGGGGGAGCTCCTACGAGCAGTACTTC CASRGSSYEQYF
15 TRBJ2-5 - large TRBV11-3 TGTGCCAGCAGCTTTTCCGGGCAGCGTCAAGAGACCCAGTACTTC CASSFSGQRQETQYF
15 TRBJ2-5 TRBD2 - TRBV6-8 TGTGCCAGCAGGCTTGGGCGGGAGGAGGCGGAGACCCAGTACTTC CASRLGREEAETQYF
16 TRBJ1-1 TRBD1 - TRBV15 TGTGCCACCAGCAGAGAGGCTGGGACAGCGAACACTGAAGCTTTCTTT CATSREAGTANTEAFF
13 TRBJ2-1 TRBD1 - TRBV18 TGTGCCAGCTCGACGGGACAGGGCAATGAGCAGTTCTTC CASSTGQGNEQFF
15 TRBJ1-3 - - TRBV6-8 TGTGCCCTCCAAGGAGGGACGGACTCTGGAAACACCATATATTTT CALQGGTDSGNTIYF
14 TRBJ2-3 - few TRBV18 TGTGCCAGCTCCCTCCGGACAGACACAGATACGCAGTATTTT CASSLRTDTDTQYF
12 TRBJ2-3 TRBD2 - TRBV30 TGTGCCTCAGCGGGGAGCACAGATACGCAGTATTTT CASAGSTDTQYF
12 TRBJ1-1 - - TRBV28 TGTGCCAGCAGTTTGTTAGGAACTGAAGCTTTCTTT CASSLLGTEAFF
13 TRBJ1-1 - - TRBV25-1 TGTGCCAGCAGTGAGAACGCGGGGACTGAAGCTTTCTTT CASSENAGTEAFF
15 TRBJ1-1 TRBD1 - TRBV28 TGTGCCAGCAGTTTAGAAAGGGGGCGGGTCACTGAAGCTTTCTTT CASSLERGRVTEAFF
14 TRBJ1-2 TRBD1 few TRBV6-8 TGTGCCAGCAGTGAGGGGACAGCTTATTATGGCTACACCTTC CASSEGTAYYGYTF
15 TRBJ1-6 - - TRBV30 TGTGCCTGGAGTGTACTCGAGGGGAGGGAATCACCCCTCCACTTT CAWSVLEGRESPLHF
12 TRBJ1-1 - - TRBV28 TGTGCCAGCAGTTTAGACAGGCCCGACGCTTTCTTT CASSLDRPDAFF
12 TRBJ2-5 - few TRBV19 TGTGCCACCGAAACAGGGAAGCAGACCCAGTACTTC CATETGKQTQYF
14 TRBJ2-3 TRBD2 - TRBV18 TGTGCCAGCTCACCTACTAGCGAGGCAGATACGCAGTATTTT CASSPTSEADTQYF
12 TRBJ2-5 TRBD2 - TRBV10-2 TGCGCCAGCAGTGAGGTTGGGACTACACAGTACTTC CASSEVGTTQYF
13 TRBJ1-2 TRBD1 - TRBV19 TGTGCCAGTAGTATCGGGACAGGGGATGGCTACACCTTC CASSIGTGDGYTF
15 TRBJ2-1 TRBD1 - TRBV7-7 TGTGCCAGCAGCCTACAGGGGAACCCTAACAATGAGCAGTTCTTC CASSLQGNPNNEQFF
13 TRBJ1-4 - - TRBV28 TGTGCCAGCAGTTTAGCGGGGAATGAAAAACTGTTTTTT CASSLAGNEKLFF
14 TRBJ1-1 - medium-sized TRBV11-3 TGTGCCAGCAGCTTGCGAGGTTTGGGAACTGAAGCTTTCTTT CASSLRGLGTEAFF
14 TRBJ2-1 - large TRBV11-3 TGTGCCAGCAGCTTAGACGGAGTTTTGGATGAGCAGTTCTTC CASSLDGVLDEQFF
16 TRBJ1-2 TRBD1 - TRBV18 TGTGCCAGCTCACCAAATCCCGGGACAGGGGGCGGTGGCTACACCTTC CASSPNPGTGGGGYTF
17 TRBJ1-1 TRBD1 - TRBV19 TGTGCCAGTAGTATTTTGGGGATGACAGGGGGCACCACTGAAGCTTTCTTT CASSILGMTGGTTEAFF
15 TRBJ2-3 - medium-sized TRBV11-3 TGTGCCAGCAACGAACAGGGCCCCGCCCGTAATACGCAGTATTTT CASNEQGPARNTQYF
14 TRBJ1-1 TRBD1 - TRBV18 TGTGCCAGCTCACCGACAGGGAGAATCACTGAAGCTTTCTTT CASSPTGRITEAFF
14 TRBJ2-7 - - TRBV19 TGTGCCAGTTCCCGACAAGCGATGACCTACGAGCAGTACTTC CASSRQAMTYEQYF
16 TRBJ2-3 - - TRBV7-6 TGTGCCAGCAGCTTGCGGACTCAAGGAACTAGTGATACGCAGTATTTT CASSLRTQGTSDTQYF
16 TRBJ2-5 TRBD2 few TRBV11-3 TGTGCCAGCAGCTTAGGGACTAGCGGGTCGGTTGAGACCCAGTACTTC CASSLGTSGSVETQYF
13 TRBJ1-1 - - TRBV28 TGTGCCAGCAGTTTAGTGGAGTTCACTGAAGCTTTCTTT CASSLVEFTEAFF
15 TRBJ2-1 - - TRBV10-2 TGCGCCAGCAGTGAGGGATCACCTATCTACAATGAGCAGTTCTTC CASSEGSPIYNEQFF
16 TRBJ2-5 - few TRBV6-8 TGTGCCAGCAGTTACTCGGGGGGGGCTCACCAAGAGACCCAGTACTTC CASSYSGGAHQETQYF
15 TRBJ2-4 TRBD1 - TRBV6-8 TGTGCCAGCAGGGACAGGGGGCTTGCCAAAAACATTCAGTACTTC CASRDRGLAKNIQYF
14 TRBJ1-1 TRBD1 - TRBV30 TGTGCCTGGAGTGTTCAAGGGGGCTTTACTGAAGCTTTCTTT CAWSVQGGFTEAFF
13 TRBJ1-1 TRBD1 - TRBV19 TGTGCCAGTCGGACAGGGCGGGGCACTGAAGCTTTCTTT CASRTGRGTEAFF
18 TRBJ2-5 TRBD2 - TRBV19 TGTGCCAGTAGTTTCTCCCCCTCTTTAGCGGGAGGTGGAGAGACCCAGTACTTC CASSFSPSLAGGGETQYF